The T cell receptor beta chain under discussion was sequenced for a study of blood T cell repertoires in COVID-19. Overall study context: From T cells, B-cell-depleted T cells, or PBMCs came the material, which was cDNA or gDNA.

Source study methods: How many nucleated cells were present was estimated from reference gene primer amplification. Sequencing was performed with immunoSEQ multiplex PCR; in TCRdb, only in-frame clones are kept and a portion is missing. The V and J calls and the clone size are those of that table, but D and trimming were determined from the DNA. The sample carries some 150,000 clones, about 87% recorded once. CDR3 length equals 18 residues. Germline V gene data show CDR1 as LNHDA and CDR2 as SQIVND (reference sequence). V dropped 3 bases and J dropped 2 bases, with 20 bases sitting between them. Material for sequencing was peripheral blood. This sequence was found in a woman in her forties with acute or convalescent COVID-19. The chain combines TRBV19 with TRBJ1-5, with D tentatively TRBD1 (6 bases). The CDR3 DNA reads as TGTGCCAGTAGTATTCGAGGGGGGGCCTTAATCGGCAATCAGCCCCAGCATTTT. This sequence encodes CASSIRGGALIGNQPQHF.